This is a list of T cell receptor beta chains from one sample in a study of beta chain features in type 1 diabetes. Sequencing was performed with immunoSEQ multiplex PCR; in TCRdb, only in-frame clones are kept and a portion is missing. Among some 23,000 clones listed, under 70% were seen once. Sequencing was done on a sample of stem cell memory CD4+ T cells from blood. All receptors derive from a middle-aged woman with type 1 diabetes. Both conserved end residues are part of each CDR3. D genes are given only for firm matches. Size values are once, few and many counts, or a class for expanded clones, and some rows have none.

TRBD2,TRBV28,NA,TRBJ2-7,CASSRLSGGSYEQYF,TGTGCCAGCAGTCGCCTTTCGGGAGGGTCCTACGAGCAGTACTTC
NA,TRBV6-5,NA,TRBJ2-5,CASSYSAGEETQYF,TGTGCCAGCAGTTACTCGGCAGGGGAAGAGACCCAGTACTTC
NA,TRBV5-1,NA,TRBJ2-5,CASSLIGGAQETQYF,TGCGCCAGCAGCTTGATAGGGGGGGCACAAGAGACCCAGTACTTC
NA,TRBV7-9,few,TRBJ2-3,CASRAGGGTDTQYF,TGTGCCAGCAGGGCCGGAGGGGGCACAGATACGCAGTATTTT
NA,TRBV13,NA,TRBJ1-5,CASSLGGGSNQPQHF,TGTGCCAGCAGCTTAGGGGGAGGGAGCAATCAGCCCCAGCATTTT
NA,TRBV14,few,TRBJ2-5,CASSKGAQETQYF,TGTGCCAGCAGCAAGGGAGCCCAAGAGACCCAGTACTTC
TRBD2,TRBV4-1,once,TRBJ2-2,CASSQESGLAGPNTGELFF,TGCGCCAGCAGCCAAGAGTCGGGACTAGCGGGACCGAACACCGGGGAGCTGTTTTTT
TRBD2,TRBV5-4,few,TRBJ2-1,CASSLGLAGPPANEQFF,TGTGCCAGCAGCCTGGGACTAGCGGGACCCCCCGCCAATGAGCAGTTCTTC
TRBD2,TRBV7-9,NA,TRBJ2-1,CASSPGGGSYNEQFF,TGTGCCAGCAGCCCGGGCGGGGGTTCCTACAATGAGCAGTTCTTC
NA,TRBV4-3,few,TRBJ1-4,CASSRSAIAEKLFF,TGCGCCAGCAGCCGGAGTGCCATCGCCGAAAAACTGTTTTTT
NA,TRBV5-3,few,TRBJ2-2,CARSDQKGTGELFF,TGTGCCAGAAGCGACCAAAAGGGGACCGGGGAGCTGTTTTTT
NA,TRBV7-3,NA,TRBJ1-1,CASSPGGSGPEAFF,TGTGCCAGCAGCCCGGGGGGATCGGGACCTGAAGCTTTCTTT
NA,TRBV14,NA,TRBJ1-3,CASSQVYASSGNTIYF,TGTGCCAGCAGCCAAGTTTACGCCAGCTCTGGAAACACCATATATTTT
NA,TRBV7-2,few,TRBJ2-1,CASSLGAGYEQFF,TGTGCCAGCAGCTTAGGGGCAGGGTATGAGCAGTTCTTC
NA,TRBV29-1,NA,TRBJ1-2,CSVEDRGSNYGYTF,TGCAGCGTTGAAGACCGAGGGTCTAACTATGGCTACACCTTC
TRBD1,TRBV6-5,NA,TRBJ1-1,CASSWDRGDTEAFF,TGTGCCAGCAGTTGGGACAGGGGTGACACTGAAGCTTTCTTT
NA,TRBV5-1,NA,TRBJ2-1,CASSFDTYNEQFF,TGCGCCAGCAGCTTTGACACGTACAATGAGCAGTTCTTC
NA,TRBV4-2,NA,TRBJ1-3,CASSQENRQYSGNTIYF,TGTGCCAGCAGCCAAGAAAACAGGCAGTACTCTGGAAACACCATATATTTT
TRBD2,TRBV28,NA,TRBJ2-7,CASRPIGLAGAPLPYEQYF,TGTGCCAGCAGACCCATAGGACTAGCGGGAGCCCCATTACCCTACGAGCAGTACTTC
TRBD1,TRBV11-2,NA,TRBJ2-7,CASSSTTGAVEQYF,TGTGCCAGCAGCTCGACGACAGGGGCCGTCGAGCAGTACTTC
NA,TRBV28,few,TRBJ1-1,CASSPPRNTEAFF,TGTGCCAGCAGCCCCCCTAGGAACACTGAAGCTTTCTTT
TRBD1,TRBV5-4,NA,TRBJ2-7,CASSLPGQGTYEQYF,TGTGCCAGCAGCCTCCCGGGACAGGGCACCTACGAGCAGTACTTC
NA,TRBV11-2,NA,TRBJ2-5,CASSFSRGSETQYF,TGTGCCAGCAGCTTTAGTAGGGGTTCAGAGACCCAGTACTTC
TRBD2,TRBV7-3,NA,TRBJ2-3,CASSPSAGGTDTQYF,TGTGCCAGCAGCCCCTCGGCGGGAGGTACAGATACGCAGTATTTT
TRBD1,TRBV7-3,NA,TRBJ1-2,CASSLTPPGQDQYGYTF,TGTGCCAGCAGCTTAACCCCACCGGGACAGGATCAATATGGCTACACCTTC